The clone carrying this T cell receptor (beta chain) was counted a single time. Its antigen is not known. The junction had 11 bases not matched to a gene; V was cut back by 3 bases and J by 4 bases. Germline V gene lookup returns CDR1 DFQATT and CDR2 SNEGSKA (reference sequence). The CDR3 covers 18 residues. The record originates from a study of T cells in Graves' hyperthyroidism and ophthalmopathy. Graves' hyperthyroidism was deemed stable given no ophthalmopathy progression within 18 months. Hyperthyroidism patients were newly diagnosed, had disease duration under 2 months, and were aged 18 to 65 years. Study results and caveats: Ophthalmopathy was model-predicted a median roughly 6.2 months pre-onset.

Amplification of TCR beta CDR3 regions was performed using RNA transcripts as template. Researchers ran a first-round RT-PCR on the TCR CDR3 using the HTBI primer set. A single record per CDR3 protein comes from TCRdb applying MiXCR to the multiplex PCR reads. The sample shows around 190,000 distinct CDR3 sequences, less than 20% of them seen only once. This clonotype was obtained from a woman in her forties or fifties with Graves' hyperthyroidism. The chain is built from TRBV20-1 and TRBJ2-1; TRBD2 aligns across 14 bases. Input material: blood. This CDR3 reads CSARGTGTSGSGYNEQFF. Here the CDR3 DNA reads TGCAGTGCTAGGGGGACCGGGACTAGCGGGAGCGGTTACAATGAGCAGTTCTTC.